This TCR beta chain emerged from a study of T cells expressing NK-cell markers. Study conclusions and caveats: The same clonotypes also predominated in the CD3+CD56-NKG2C+ fraction of four donors. For about 6 donors, the dominant NKG2C+ clonotypes made up roughly 1.0-7.0% of their CD8+ T cells.

A note on this clonotype: As yet, its antigen is unknown.

TCRdb reprocessed the 5' RACE reads; each CDR3 protein has one entry and no DNA is given. Reported are some 340,000 distinct CDR3 sequences; the ten largest clones contain around 5.3%. Sequencing was performed on blood T cells: a sorted CD56 or NKG2C T cell subset, CD4+ or CD8+ T cells, or bulk PBMC T cells (not recorded which). This TCR derives from a man aged 18-70 years in good health.

The CDR3 loop is CATSRGRTGLAFF. The chain has TRBV15 and TRBJ1-1; no DNA is available, so the TRBD1 call from TCRdb remains unchecked. Per germline, CDR1 LNHNV and CDR2 YYDKDF (reference sequence). This CDR3 is 13 amino acids long.